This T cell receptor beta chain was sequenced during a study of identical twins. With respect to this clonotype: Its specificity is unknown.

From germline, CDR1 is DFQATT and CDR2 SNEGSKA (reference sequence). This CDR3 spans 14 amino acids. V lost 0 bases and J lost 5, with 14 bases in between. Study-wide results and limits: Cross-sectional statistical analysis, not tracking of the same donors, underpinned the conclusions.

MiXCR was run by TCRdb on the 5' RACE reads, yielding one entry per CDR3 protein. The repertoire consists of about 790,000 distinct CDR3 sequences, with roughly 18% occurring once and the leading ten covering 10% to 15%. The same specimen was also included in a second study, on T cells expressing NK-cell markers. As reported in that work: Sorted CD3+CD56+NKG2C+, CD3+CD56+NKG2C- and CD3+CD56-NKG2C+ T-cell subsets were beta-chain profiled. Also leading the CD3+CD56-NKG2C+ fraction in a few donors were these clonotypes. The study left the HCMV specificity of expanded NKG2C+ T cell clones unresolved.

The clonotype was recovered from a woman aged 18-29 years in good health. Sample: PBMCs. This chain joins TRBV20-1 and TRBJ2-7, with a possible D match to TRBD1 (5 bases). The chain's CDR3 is CSARDVTGPHEQYF. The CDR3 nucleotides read TGCAGTGCTAGAGATGTCACAGGTCCCCACGAGCAGTACTTC.